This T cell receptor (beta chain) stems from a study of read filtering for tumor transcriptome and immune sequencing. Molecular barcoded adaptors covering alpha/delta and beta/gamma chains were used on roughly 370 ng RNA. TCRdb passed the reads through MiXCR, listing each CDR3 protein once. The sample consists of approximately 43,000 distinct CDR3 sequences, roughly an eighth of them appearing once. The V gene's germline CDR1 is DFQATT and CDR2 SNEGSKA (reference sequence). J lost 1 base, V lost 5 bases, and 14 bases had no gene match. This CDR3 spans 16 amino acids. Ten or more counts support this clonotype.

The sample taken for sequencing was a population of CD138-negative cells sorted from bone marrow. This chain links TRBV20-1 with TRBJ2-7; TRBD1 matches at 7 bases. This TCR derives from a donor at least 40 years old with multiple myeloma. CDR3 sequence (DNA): TGCAGTGCTGAGCAGGGGGTAAAGCTCGAATCCTACGAGCAGTACTTC. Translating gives CSAEQGVKLESYEQYF.